The source of this T cell receptor beta chain is a study of molecular identifiers for immune sequencing clone quantification (dated by TCRdb to the late 2010s). For the study in its entirety: For a replicate experiment, RNA from approximately 20,000 or 100,000 naive CD8 T cells was divided into five aliquots, of which four were sequenced. This methods study benchmarked molecular-identifier clustering-based TCR repertoire sequencing (MIDCIRS) and TCR RNA copy counting, using CD8 T cells to do so. What the study reported, not specific to this receptor: Without barcode sub-clustering, chimeric consensus sequences inflated TCR diversity; chimeras reached as high as 47%. The sizes of highly expanded clones could end up underestimated when identical TCR molecules share a barcode. Spiked-in Jurkat TCR RNA equal to a single cell's worth was reported to be detectable even within one million naive CD8 T cells. Modeling gave about three recovered TCR RNA copies per cell versus roughly 10 by digital PCR, implying 25% to 30% capture efficiency. Clones above 20 RNA copies held over 97% of molecules in CMV-specific effector cells but under 1% in naive cells. The naive libraries included spiked-in Jurkat TCR RNA (roughly 9 copies' worth), and this RNA is not part of the donor repertoire.

Preparation of the library involved PCR. Sequencer: NextSeq 500. Preparation of bulk TCR libraries followed a previously described approach, with the TCR primers listed in Table S5. The Qiagen AllPrep DNA/RNA kit was used to purify total RNA. Reads from multiple sequencing runs of the same library were pooled before analysis. The paper's data handling went like this. Reads were retained only if their TCR constant sequence matched exactly, and those retained reads were trimmed to 150 nt and grouped according to their 12-nt molecular barcodes. Reads inside each barcode group were sub-clustered using a 15% Levenshtein threshold, and a quality-weighted consensus sequence was constructed for each RNA molecule. Non-functional sequences were excluded, and lower-count sequences lying one edit away from another sequence were also excluded. Based on fitting two negative binomial distributions, any barcode sub-cluster with under 20% of the maximum read count was discarded. The public reads were reanalyzed by TCRdb: fastp trimming at Q25, MiXCR alignment, in-frame beta chains only. A single entry per CDR3 protein holds the most common genes and DNA from its merged rows. The V and J calls reflect TCRdb's pipeline rather than the authors' work. The table for this sample lists 100,000 or so distinct CDR3 sequences; 36% of them were counted only once. 4% to 4.5% of the sample is held by the ten biggest clonotypes.

CDR1 is given as MDHEN and CDR2 as SYDVKM, both from the germline V gene. Trimming costs V 3 bases and J 4 bases, and their ends lie 7 bases apart. The CDR3 contains 13 residues, cysteine and phenylalanine counted. Here the CDR3 DNA is all that survives: 39 bases in frame from base 1. There are a few counts of this clonotype. Its specific antigen is unknown. Per-base qualities were not stored, and no clone one base away is much larger. Naive CD8 T cell libraries were made from around 20,000 to 1,000,000 sorted cells using 10%, 30% or 50% of purified RNA. Naive CD8 T cells were FACS-sorted as CD8+CD4-CCR7+CD45RA+ on a BD FACSAria II into RLT Plus buffer. Around 10 TCR copies' worth of Jurkat RNA were spiked into about 20,000-1,000,000 naive CD8 T cell samples to test detection sensitivity. Enrichment of CD8 T cells was done with RosetteSep CD8+ T Cell Enrichment Cocktail plus Ficoll-Paque, and ACK red cell lysis came afterward.

This receptor was identified in a human donor in good health. Some libraries in this study had Jurkat cell RNA spiked in. This receptor chain uses TRBV28 and TRBJ1-5; the D gene is possibly TRBD1, with 5 bases matching. Sequencing used naive CD8+ T cells from blood, with Jurkat cell RNA spiked in. According to the study, the label for this sample's cell subset or site signals: FACS-sorted CD8+CD4-CCR7+CD45RA+ naive T cells. The CDR3 is CASSLSGNQPQHF. The bases read TGTGCCAGCAGTTTGTCAGGGAATCAGCCCCAGCATTTT.